This T cell receptor beta chain stems from a study of CD8+CD57+ T cells in acquired aplastic anemia. Study-level points and caveats: Found in both controls and patients were approximately 29 CD8+ CDR3 sequences.

Both TCR beta VDJ combination and CDR3 sequence profiling were carried out. Genomic DNA was the template for this profiling. TCRdb recomputed calls from the reads with MiXCR, one row per CDR3 protein. The sample holds under 200,000 distinct CDR3 sequences, roughly 40% seen once. CDR1 and CDR2 from the germline V gene are LNHNV and YYDKDF (reference sequence). V lost 1 base and J 12 bases, leaving 10 bases between the germline ends. This CDR3 has 11 residues. On this clonotype: The antigen is unknown.

What was sequenced was sorted CD4+, CD8+, or CD8+CD57+ T cells (not recorded which) from PBMCs. The source of this sequence is a human donor in good health. This chain connects TRBV15 to TRBJ2-7; D gene ambiguous. The CDR3 reads CATSRGDIMYF. The CDR3 DNA reads as TGTGCCACCAGCAGAGGAGACATCATGTACTTC.